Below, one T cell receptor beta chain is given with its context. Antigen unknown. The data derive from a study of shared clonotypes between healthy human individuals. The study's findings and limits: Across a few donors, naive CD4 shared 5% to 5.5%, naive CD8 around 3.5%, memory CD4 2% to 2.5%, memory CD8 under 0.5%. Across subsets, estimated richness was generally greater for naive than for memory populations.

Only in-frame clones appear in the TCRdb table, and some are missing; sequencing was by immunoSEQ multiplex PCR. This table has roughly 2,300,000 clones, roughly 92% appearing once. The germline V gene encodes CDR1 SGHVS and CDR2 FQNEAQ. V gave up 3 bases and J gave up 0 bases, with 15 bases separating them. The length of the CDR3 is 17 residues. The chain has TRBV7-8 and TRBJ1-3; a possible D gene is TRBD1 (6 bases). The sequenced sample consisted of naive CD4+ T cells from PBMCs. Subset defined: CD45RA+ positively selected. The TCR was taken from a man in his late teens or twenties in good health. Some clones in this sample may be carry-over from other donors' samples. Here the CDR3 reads CASSFSGAPVSGNTIYF. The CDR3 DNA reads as TGTGCCAGCAGCTTCTCAGGGGCCCCTGTCTCTGGAAACACCATATATTTT.